This TCR beta chain was documented in a study of T-cell reconstitution after alpha-beta-depleted transplantation in children. General study results and limits: Once a year had passed after transplant, T-cell counts and diversity came mostly from newly produced T cells. Recipient T cells and thymic progenitors that survived gave rise to the high TCRbeta diversity observed at day 60 in some patients.

Unique molecular identifiers were used in preparing the TCRbeta library. TCRdb recomputed calls from the PCR reads with MiXCR, one row per CDR3 protein. The profile shows over 200,000 distinct CDR3 sequences, about 11% of them singletons. At least ten counts were recorded for this clonotype. The antigen is not known. CDR1 is DFQATT and CDR2 is SNEGSKA in the germline V gene (reference sequence). There are 15 residues in the CDR3. V lost 5 bases, J lost 0 bases, and 5 bases stayed unmatched. The source is a child in the first two years of life with acute myeloid leukemia, due to receive a stem cell transplant. The sequencing here drew on PBMCs, taken before TCRalphabeta/CD19-depleted stem cell transplant. V usage is TRBV20-1 and J usage is TRBJ2-2; 8 positions match TRBD1. CDR3 sequence (DNA): TGCAGTGCTCGAGCAGGGGGCGCGAACACCGGGGAGCTGTTTTTT. This gives the protein CSARAGGANTGELFF.